Sequencing of this T cell receptor (beta chain) was carried out in a study of PD-1 blockade in classical Hodgkin lymphoma. Overall study: A 3 mg/kg intravenous dose of nivolumab was received by patients every 2 weeks. Whole-study findings and limits: Significant TCR diversity gains by C4D1 occurred in CD4+ but not CD8+ cells.

Time point reported: cycle 4 day 1 (C4D1), after around six weeks of nivolumab. Exposure to brentuximab vedotin varied, and each patient had relapsed following autologous stem cell transplantation. Some clones are missing from TCRdb's copy, which holds only in-frame ones; the method was immunoSEQ multiplex PCR. In the table there are more than 75,000 clones, just over 90% of which are singletons. On this clone: Its specificity is not known.

Between the trimmed V and J ends, which lost 5 bases and 4 bases, there was a span of 17 bases. This CDR3 has 15 residues. Germline loops: CDR1 MDHEN, CDR2 SYDVKM. The receptor was derived from a human donor with classical Hodgkin lymphoma. V gene TRBV28 combines with J gene TRBJ1-1; possible D gene TRBD1, 6 bases. The material sequenced was peripheral blood mononuclear cells (PBMCs), taken before the fourth cycle of nivolumab. The CDR3 loop is CASSEPQGGVTEAFF. For the CDR3, the DNA is TGTGCCAGCAGTGAACCACAGGGAGGGGTCACTGAAGCTTTCTTT.